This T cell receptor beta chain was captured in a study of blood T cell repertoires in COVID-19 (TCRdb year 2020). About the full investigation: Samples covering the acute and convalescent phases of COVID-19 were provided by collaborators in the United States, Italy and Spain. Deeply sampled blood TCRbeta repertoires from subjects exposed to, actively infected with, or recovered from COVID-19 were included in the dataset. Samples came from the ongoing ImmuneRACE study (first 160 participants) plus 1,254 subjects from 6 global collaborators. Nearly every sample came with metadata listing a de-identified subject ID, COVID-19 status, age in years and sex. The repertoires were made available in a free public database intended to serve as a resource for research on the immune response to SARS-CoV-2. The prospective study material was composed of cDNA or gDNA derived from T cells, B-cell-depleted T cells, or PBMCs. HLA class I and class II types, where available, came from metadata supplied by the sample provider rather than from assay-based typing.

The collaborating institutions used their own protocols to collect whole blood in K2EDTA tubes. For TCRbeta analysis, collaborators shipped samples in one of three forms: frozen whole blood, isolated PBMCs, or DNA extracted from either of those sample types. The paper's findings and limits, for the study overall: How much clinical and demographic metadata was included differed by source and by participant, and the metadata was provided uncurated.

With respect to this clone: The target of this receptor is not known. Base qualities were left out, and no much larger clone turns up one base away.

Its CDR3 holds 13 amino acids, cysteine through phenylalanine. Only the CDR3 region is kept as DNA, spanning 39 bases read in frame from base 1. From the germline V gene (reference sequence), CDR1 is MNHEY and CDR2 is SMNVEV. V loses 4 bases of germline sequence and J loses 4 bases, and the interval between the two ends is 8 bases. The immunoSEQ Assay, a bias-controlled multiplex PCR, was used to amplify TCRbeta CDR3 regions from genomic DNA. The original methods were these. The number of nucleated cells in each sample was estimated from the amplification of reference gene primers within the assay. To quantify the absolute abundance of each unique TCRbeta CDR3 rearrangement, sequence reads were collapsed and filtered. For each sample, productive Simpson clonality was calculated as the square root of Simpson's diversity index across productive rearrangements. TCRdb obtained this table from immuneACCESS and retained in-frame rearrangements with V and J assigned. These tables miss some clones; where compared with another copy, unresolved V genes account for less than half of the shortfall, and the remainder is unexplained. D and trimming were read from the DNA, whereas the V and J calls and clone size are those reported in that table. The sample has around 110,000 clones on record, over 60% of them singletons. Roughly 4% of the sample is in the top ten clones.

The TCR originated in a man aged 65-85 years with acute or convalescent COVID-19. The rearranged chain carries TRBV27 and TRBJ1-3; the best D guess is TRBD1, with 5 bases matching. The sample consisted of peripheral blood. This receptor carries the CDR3 CASSSGVGNTIYF. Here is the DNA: TGTGCCAGCAGTTCGGGGGTAGGAAACACCATATATTTT.